Listed below are T cell receptor beta chains from one sample, sequenced in a study of CD8 T cell repertoires and influenza. Libraries were prepared by immunoSEQ multiplex PCR; TCRdb keeps only in-frame clonotypes and omits some of them. The table lists 200 to 250 clones, about 18% of them singletons. Specimen: M1 dextramer-binding CD8+ T cells from cultured PBMCs. The receptors were gathered from an adult in good health. Both conserved end residues are part of each CDR3. The D gene is left open where the match is weak. The size field is filled for only some rows; it gives once, few, many or a size class.

J gene,D gene,V gene,clone size,CDR3 DNA,CDR3 protein
TRBJ2-1,TRBD2,TRBV19,medium-sized,TGTGCCAGTAGCGGGAGGTCGGGGATTGAGCAGTTCTTC,CASSGRSGIEQFF
TRBJ1-1,.,TRBV9,.,TGTGCCAGCAGCAGCGGATGGGGGAACACTGAAGCTTTCTTT,CASSSGWGNTEAFF
TRBJ1-2,.,TRBV30,.,TGTGCCTTCCGAGGGACACAGAATAGCTACACCTTC,CAFRGTQNSYTF
TRBJ1-4,.,TRBV29-1,.,TGCAGCGTGTTCATTAGGGGAGGTAATGAAAAACTGTTTTTT,CSVFIRGGNEKLFF
TRBJ1-1,.,TRBV18,hyperexpanded,TGTGCCAGCTCACGTACAGGATCGAACACTGAAGCTTTCTTT,CASSRTGSNTEAFF
TRBJ2-1,.,TRBV7-8,.,TGTGCCAGTAGCTTCTTCAGTATCAATGAGCAGTTCTTC,CASSFFSINEQFF
TRBJ1-5,.,TRBV19,medium-sized,TGTGCCAGTAGTATGAGGTCTTCTGAGCCCCAGCATTTT,CASSMRSSEPQHF
TRBJ2-3,.,TRBV14,few,.,CASSLRTSGPLAQIRSIF
TRBJ1-2,TRBD1,TRBV5-4,few,TGTGCCAGCAGCTCGGACGGACAGGGTGTCGCGCGGGATGGCTACACCTTC,CASSSDGQGVARDGYTF
TRBJ2-2,TRBD1,TRBV19,.,TGTGCCAGTTGCTCTCAGGACAGGGGGCTCGACACCCGGGAGCTGTTTTTT,CASCSQDRGLDTRELFF
TRBJ2-2,.,TRBV5-6,.,TGTGCCAGCAGCTTGACAGGTTCAACCGGGGAGCTGTTTTTT,CASSLTGSTGELFF
TRBJ2-1,.,TRBV21-1,.,TGTGCCAGCAGCTACTTCCTAGCGGGAGAAAATGAGCAGTTCTTC,CASSYFLAGENEQFF
TRBJ2-3,.,TRBV29-1,few,.,CSVQGTSGREQIRSIF
TRBJ1-2,TRBD1,TRBV30,few,TGTGCCTTCCGAGGGACAGATAGCTACACCTTC,CAFRGTDSYTF
TRBJ2-6,.,TRBV1,.,TGCACCAGCAGCAGGGGCGGTTGTGCACAAAGTCGGGCCAACGTCCTGACTTTC,CTSSRGGCAQSRANVLTF
TRBJ1-5,.,TRBV19,hyperexpanded,TGTGCCAGTAGTGTCCGCTCGGGGCAGCCCCAGCATTTT,CASSVRSGQPQHF
TRBJ1-1,.,TRBV19,.,TGTGCCAGTAGTCCCCATGGAGGGGCGAACACTGAAGCTTTCTTT,CASSPHGGANTEAFF
TRBJ2-1,TRBD2,TRBV11-1,.,TGTGCCAGCAGCTACTTCCTAGCGGGAGAAAATGAGCAGTTCTTC,CASSYFLAGENEQFF
TRBJ2-1,.,TRBV11-1,few,TGTGCCAGCCGGGGCTACAATGAGCAGTTCTTC,CASRGYNEQFF
TRBJ2-3,.,TRBV21-1,.,TGTGCCAGCAGCAAAAGCGCTTTAACGTGGGGGACAGGGGGATCGTCCACAGATACGCAGTATTTT,CASSKSALTWGTGGSSTDTQYF
TRBJ1-1,.,TRBV9,few,TGTGCCAGCAGTCCTACAGGAATTGGAGCTTTCTTT,CASSPTGIGAFF
TRBJ2-1,.,TRBV7-2,medium-sized,TGTGCCAGCAGCCTAATACTTTTAGCCAATGAGCAGTTCTTC,CASSLILLANEQFF
TRBJ2-7,TRBD2,TRBV29-1,medium-sized,TGCAGCATCCAGGGAGCGGGAGGCCCCCACGAGCAGTACTTC,CSIQGAGGPHEQYF
TRBJ1-2,.,TRBV30,few,TGTGCCAGTAGCGTCGGATCCTATGGCTACACCTTC,CASSVGSYGYTF
TRBJ1-1,.,TRBV6-1,medium-sized,TGTGCCAGCAGTGCCCCGGGACGGGGGTTAGGGGCTGAAGCTTTCTTT,CASSAPGRGLGAEAFF
TRBJ1-1,.,TRBV6-5,.,TGTGCCAGCAGTTACAAACGGTTGAACACTGAAGCTTTCTTT,CASSYKRLNTEAFF
TRBJ2-3,TRBD2,TRBV11-3,few,TGTGCCAGCAGCTTAGGGTTAGCGGGGCCTTCGGCCGGAGATACGCAGTATTTT,CASSLGLAGPSAGDTQYF
TRBJ2-2,TRBD1,TRBV19,hyperexpanded,TGTGCCAGTTGCTCTCAGGACAGGGGGCTGGACACCGGGGAGCTGTTTTTT,CASCSQDRGLDTGELFF
TRBJ1-2,.,TRBV19,.,TGTGCCAGTAGTATAGTCGGTGGGGCAGGAGATGGCTACACCTTC,CASSIVGGAGDGYTF
TRBJ2-5,TRBD2,TRBV7-6,many,TGTGCCAGCAGCTTATATTCTAGCGGGGGCGATGAGACCCAGTACTTC,CASSLYSSGGDETQYF
TRBJ1-2,.,TRBV30,.,TGTGCCTTCCGAGATAGCTACATCTTC,CAFRDSYIF
TRBJ2-7,.,TRBV7-6,many,TGTGCCAGCAGCTCAACAACTAAGGACTACTCCTACGAGCAGTACTTC,CASSSTTKDYSYEQYF
TRBJ2-2,TRBD1,TRBV7-8,few,TGTGCCAGTTGCTCTCAGGACAGGGGGCTGGACACCGGGGAGCTGTTTTTT,CASCSQDRGLDTGELFF
TRBJ1-2,.,TRBV30,.,TGTGCCAGTAGTATCGGTTCTTATGGCTACACCTTC,CASSIGSYGYTF